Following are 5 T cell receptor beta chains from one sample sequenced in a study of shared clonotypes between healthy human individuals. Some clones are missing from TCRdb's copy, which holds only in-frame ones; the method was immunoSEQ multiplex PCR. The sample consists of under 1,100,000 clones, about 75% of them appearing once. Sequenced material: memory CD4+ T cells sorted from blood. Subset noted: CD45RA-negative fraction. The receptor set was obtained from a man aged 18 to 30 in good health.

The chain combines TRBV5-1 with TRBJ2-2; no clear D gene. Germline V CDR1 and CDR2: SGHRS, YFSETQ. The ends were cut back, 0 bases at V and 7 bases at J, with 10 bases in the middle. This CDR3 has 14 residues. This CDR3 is CASSLDRRRGELFF. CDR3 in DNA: TGCGCCAGCAGCTTGGACAGACGACGCGGGGAGCTGTTTTTT.

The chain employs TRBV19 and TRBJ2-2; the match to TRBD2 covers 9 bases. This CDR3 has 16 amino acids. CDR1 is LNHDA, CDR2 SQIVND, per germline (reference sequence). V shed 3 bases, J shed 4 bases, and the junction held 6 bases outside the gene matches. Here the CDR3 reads CASSIRTREGTGELFF. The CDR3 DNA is TGTGCCAGTAGTATTCGTACGCGGGAGGGCACCGGGGAGCTGTTTTTT. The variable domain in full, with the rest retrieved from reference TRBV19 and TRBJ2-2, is DGGITQSPKYLFRKEGQNVTLSCEQNLNHDAMYWYRQDPGQGLRLIYYSQIVNDFQKGDIAEGYSVSREKKESFPLTVTSAQKNPTAFYLCASSIRTREGTGELFFGEGSRLTVL.

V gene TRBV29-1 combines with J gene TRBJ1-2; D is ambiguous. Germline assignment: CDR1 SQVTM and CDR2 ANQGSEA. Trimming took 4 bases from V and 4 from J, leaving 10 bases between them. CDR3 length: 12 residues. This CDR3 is CSVVRDSYGYTF. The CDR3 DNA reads TGCAGCGTTGTACGAGACTCCTATGGCTACACCTTC. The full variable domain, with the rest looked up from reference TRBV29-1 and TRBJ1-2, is SAVISQKPSRDICQRGTSLTIQCQVDSQVTMMFWYRQQPGQSLTLIATANQGSEATYESGFVIDKFPISRPNLTFSTLTVSNMSPEDSSIYLCSVVRDSYGYTFGSGTRLTVV.

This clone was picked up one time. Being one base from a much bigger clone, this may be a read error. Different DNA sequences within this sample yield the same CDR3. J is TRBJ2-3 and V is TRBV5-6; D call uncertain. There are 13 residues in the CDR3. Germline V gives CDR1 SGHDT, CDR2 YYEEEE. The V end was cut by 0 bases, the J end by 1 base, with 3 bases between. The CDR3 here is CASSLVGTDTQYF. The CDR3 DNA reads TGTGCCAGCAGCTTGGTTGGCACAGATACGCAGTATTTT.

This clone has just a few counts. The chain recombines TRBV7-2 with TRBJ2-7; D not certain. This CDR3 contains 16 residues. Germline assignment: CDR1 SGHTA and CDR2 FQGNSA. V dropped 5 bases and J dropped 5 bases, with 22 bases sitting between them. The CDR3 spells CASSAVLYGQRNEQYF. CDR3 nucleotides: TGTGCCAGCAGCGCCGTCCTGTACGGCCAGAGGAACGAGCAGTACTTC.